Presented here are 18 T cell receptor beta chains from one specimen sequenced in a study of blood T cell repertoires in COVID-19. Clones were read by immunoSEQ multiplex PCR, and TCRdb kept only the in-frame ones, dropping some. Among some 70,000 clones, around 83% were seen once, and the ten largest hold 5.5% to 8.5%. Material for sequencing was peripheral blood. Every receptor here comes from a man in his forties or fifties with active COVID-19.

The chain couples TRBV6-5 to TRBJ1-6; 7 nucleotides match TRBD1. Per germline, CDR1 MNHEY and CDR2 SVGAGI. The junction had 3 bases not matched to a gene; V was cut back by 6 bases and J by 4 bases. This CDR3 region has 14 residues. Here the CDR3 reads CASRTGSYNSPLHF. The CDR3 DNA follows: TGTGCCAGCAGGACAGGGTCTTATAATTCACCCCTCCACTTT.

This chain uses TRBV27 with TRBJ2-2; TRBD1 might be the D (6 bases). The V gene's germline CDR1 is MNHEY and CDR2 SMNVEV (reference sequence). The CDR3 is 18 residues long. V was trimmed by 5 bases and J by 0 bases, leaving 19 bases between them. The CDR3, as DNA: TGTGCCAGCAGTCCGGACAGCACCCCGATTCCGAACACCGGGGAGCTGTTTTTT. Translating it yields CASSPDSTPIPNTGELFF.

In nucleotides, the CDR3 is TGTGCCAGCAGTTTAGTTGAGGGAGAGACCCAGTACTTC. This codes for CASSLVEGETQYF. V is TRBV12-3 or TRBV12-4 and J is TRBJ2-5; perhaps TRBD2 as D (5 bases). The length of the CDR3 is 13 residues. V was pared by 1 base and J by 4 bases, with 7 bases between.

V usage is TRBV5-8 and J usage is TRBJ2-3; D is uncertain. Trimming shortened V by 4 bases and J by 3 bases, and 15 bases separated the two germline ends. The CDR3 has 15 residues. From germline, CDR1 is SGHTS and CDR2 YDEGEE. This CDR3 is CASSTESFVTDTQYF. CDR3 DNA sequence: TGTGCCAGCAGCACGGAGAGTTTTGTTACAGATACGCAGTATTTT.

The chain links TRBV6-4 to TRBJ2-6, with D uncertain. Trimming left V 2 bases short and J 0 bases short, with 8 bases between. Germline V gene sequence: CDR1 MRHNA, CDR2 SNTAGT. The CDR3 extends over 16 amino acids. The CDR3: CASSDGRSSGANVLTF. For the CDR3, the DNA is TGTGCCAGCAGTGACGGCAGGTCCTCTGGGGCCAACGTCCTGACTTTC.

The V gene is TRBV4-1, the J gene TRBJ2-7; 7 nucleotides match TRBD1. J lost 3 bases, V lost 4 bases, and 9 bases had no gene match. Looked up from germline, CDR1 is MGHRA and CDR2 is YSYEKL. This CDR3 comprises 15 residues. The CDR3 DNA reads as TGCGCCAGCAGCCCGACTGGGGCAGGGGGCTACGAGCAGTACGTC. It encodes CASSPTGAGGYEQYV.

J is TRBJ1-2 and V is TRBV29-1, with 7 bases that match TRBD1. Trimming took 4 bases from V and 4 from J; bases not matched to a gene: 9. Per germline, CDR1 SQVTM and CDR2 ANQGSEA. The CDR3 is 14 amino acids. In nucleotides, the CDR3 is TGCAGCGTTGGGGACAGCGCCCTCTTCTATGGCTACACCTTC. Translated: CSVGDSALFYGYTF.

The V and J genes are TRBV6-5 and TRBJ1-2; D is unresolved. Germline V lookup: CDR1 MNHEY, CDR2 SVGAGI. The CDR3 is made up of 13 amino acids. Trimming removed 6 bases at V and 8 bases at J, with 16 bases between. DNA for the CDR3: TGTGCCAGCAGACTCGAACAGTCATACGGCTACACCTTC. It codes for CASRLEQSYGYTF.

In its sample, this clone was seen once. Here the CDR3 DNA reads TGTGCCAGCGGGGGGGGTAGCGGGAGGTACGAGCAGTACGTC. Its protein is CASGGGSGRYEQYV. This chain uses TRBV6-6 with TRBJ2-7, with TRBD2 identical over 10 bases. The CDR3 runs 14 residues. Germline loops: CDR1 MNHNY, CDR2 SVGAGI (reference sequence). V trimming: 8 bases; J trimming: 4 bases; junction bases outside the gene matches: 8.

This clone was observed a few times. The chain employs TRBV4-1 and TRBJ1-1; TRBD1 agrees at 8 bases. This CDR3 contains 14 residues. Losses at the gene ends were 2 bases for V and 5 bases for J; bases not matched to a gene: 4. Germline assignment: CDR1 MGHRA and CDR2 YSYEKL. The CDR3: CASSQPGGWTEAFF. The CDR3 nucleotides read TGCGCCAGCAGCCAACCAGGGGGCTGGACTGAAGCTTTCTTT.

V and J are TRBV19 and TRBJ1-4, with D tentatively TRBD1 (5 bases). Germline assignment: CDR1 LNHDA and CDR2 SQIVND (reference sequence). The CDR3 is made up of 18 amino acids. Trimming removed 4 bases from V and 0 bases from J, with 18 bases in between. DNA of the CDR3: TGTGCCAGTAGTACATACACCGGGGACTATGCAACTAATGAAAAACTGTTTTTT. It translates to CASSTYTGDYATNEKLFF.

V is TRBV11-2 and J is TRBJ1-4, with D possibly being TRBD1 (5 bases). The CDR3 length is 15 residues. The germline CDR1 and CDR2 sequences are SGHAT and FQNNGV. Trimming removed 5 bases at V and 8 bases at J, with 18 bases between. The CDR3 is CASSLKRQGREKLFF. DNA of the CDR3: TGTGCCAGCAGCCTAAAGAGGCAGGGAAGAGAAAAACTGTTTTTT.

The chain joins TRBV10-2 to TRBJ2-1, with 11 bases lining up with TRBD2. V was clipped by 4 bases and J by 13 bases; unmatched bases: 6. This CDR3 comprises 13 residues. Germline V gene lookup returns CDR1 WSHSY and CDR2 SAAADI. The CDR3, as DNA: TGCGCCAGCAGTGCCGGGACTAGCGGTGGTCAGTTCTTC. Protein: CASSAGTSGGQFF.

The V gene is TRBV27, the J gene TRBJ1-3; 8 positions match TRBD1. The CDR3 covers 16 residues. Germline V gene lookup returns CDR1 MNHEY and CDR2 SMNVEV (reference sequence). V lost 6 bases to trimming and J lost 8 bases; unmatched junction nucleotides: 15. CDR3 in amino acids: CASRSGQGNLGDTIYF. The CDR3 DNA sequence: TGTGCCAGCAGGTCCGGACAGGGCAATTTGGGGGACACCATATATTTT.

V is TRBV6-5 and J is TRBJ1-1; D ambiguous. The V end lost 7 bases, the J end lost 1 base, and 10 bases lay between the germline ends. The CDR3 has 13 residues. Per germline, CDR1 MNHEY and CDR2 SVGAGI. The CDR3 DNA reads TGTGCCAGCAAATATCGCGCGAACACTGAAGCTTTCTTT. Its translation: CASKYRANTEAFF.

The gene calls are TRBV18 and TRBJ1-1; D unresolved. The CDR3 consists of 12 residues. Germline-derived CDR1 and CDR2 are KGHSH and LQKENI. Trimming took 3 bases from V and 4 from J, leaving 6 bases between them. The CDR3 spells CASSPFGTEAFF. CDR3 DNA sequence: TGTGCCAGCTCACCCTTCGGCACTGAAGCTTTCTTT.

This sequence joins TRBV6-5 and TRBJ1-1; TRBD1 matches at 8 bases. This CDR3 comprises 14 residues. The germline V gene encodes CDR1 MNHEY and CDR2 SVGAGI. Trimming at V came to 7 bases and at J to 4 bases, leaving 8 bases not matched to a gene. CDR3 bases: TGTGCCAGCAAACAGGACAGGGTGTCCACTGAAGCTTTCTTT. Protein: CASKQDRVSTEAFF.

The rearrangement joins TRBV3-1 (or the pseudogene TRBV3-2) to TRBJ2-1, with 10 bases matching TRBD2. Germline V gene lookup returns CDR1 LGHDT and CDR2 YNNKEL (reference sequence). The CDR3 length is 13 residues. V was clipped by 6 bases and J by 6 bases; unmatched bases: 2. In DNA, the CDR3 is TGTGCCAGCAGTAGGACTAGCGGCAATGAGCAGTTCTTC. Protein: CASSRTSGNEQFF.